Each of the 28 T cell receptor beta chains below was sequenced from the same sample in a study of Ad26.COV2.S vaccination and SARS-CoV-2 variants. Method: immunoSEQ multiplex PCR; TCRdb's copy keeps in-frame clones and lacks some. The sample records around 270,000 clones, roughly 89% being singletons. Treatment in this sample: approximately 18 received Ad26.COV2.S at low or high dose, single or two shots; roughly 5 received placebo; per-sample allocation not given. The samples date from day 63 after the first vaccine or placebo injection. The sample was peripheral blood, taken in a trial of Ad26.COV2.S vaccine versus placebo. These receptors were taken from a person between 18 and 60 years old who received the Ad26.COV2.S COVID-19 vaccine or a placebo.

The chain is built from TRBV12-3 or TRBV12-4 and TRBJ2-7; no firm D call. V lost 3 bases, J lost 5 bases, and 8 bases lay in between. This CDR3 is built from 12 residues. This chain's CDR3 is CASSFGFDEQYV. The DNA for the CDR3 is TGTGCCAGCAGTTTTGGGTTCGACGAGCAGTACGTC.

The V gene is TRBV4-1, the J gene TRBJ1-2; tentative D call: TRBD1 (5 bases). The germline V and J ends were trimmed by 0 bases and 4 bases, with 12 bases remaining between them. The CDR3 is 15 residues long. CDR1 and CDR2 (germline): MGHRA, YSYEKL. DNA for the CDR3: TGCGCCAGCAGCCAAGATCTCCAGGGTGGCTATGGCTACACCTTC. Its protein product is CASSQDLQGGYGYTF.

J is TRBJ1-2 and V is TRBV5-6; D may be TRBD1 (6 bases). The V and J ends lost 1 base and 7 bases respectively, with 11 bases between them. Germline values: CDR1 SGHDT, CDR2 YYEEEE. This CDR3 has 13 amino acids. CDR3 protein: CASSLRGASGYTF. In DNA, the CDR3 is TGTGCCAGCAGCTTGAGGGGGGCTAGTGGCTACACCTTC.

Here the CDR3 reads CASTLKGNQPQHF. The CDR3 DNA reads TGTGCCAGCACTCTAAAGGGCAATCAGCCCCAGCATTTT. The rearrangement links TRBV6-1 to TRBJ1-5; D ambiguous. The V end was cut by 7 bases, the J end by 2 bases, with 9 bases between. This CDR3 has 13 residues. Per the germline V gene, CDR1 is MNHNS and CDR2 is SASEGT.

CDR3 bases: TGTGCCAGCAGTTACGGGCAGGGCGGCAATCAGCCCCAGCATTTT. This translates into CASSYGQGGNQPQHF. The chain couples TRBV6-5 to TRBJ1-5, with D maybe TRBD1 (5 bases). CDR1 and CDR2 from the germline V gene are MNHEY and SVGAGI. The CDR3 is 15 amino acids. Trimming stripped 2 bases from V and 2 bases from J, with 10 bases between.

The chain has TRBV28 and TRBJ2-6; TRBD1 might be the D (6 bases). V was clipped by 7 bases and J by 0 bases, with 25 bases between them. The germline V gene encodes CDR1 MDHEN and CDR2 SYDVKM. The CDR3 runs 20 residues. The CDR3 sequence is CASTFRRFGRGSSGANVLTF. The DNA of the CDR3 is TGTGCCAGCACTTTCCGGAGGTTTGGCAGGGGTAGCTCTGGGGCCAACGTCCTGACTTTC.

As to this clone: The same CDR3 is also encoded by other DNA sequences in this sample. The J gene is TRBJ2-7, the V gene TRBV6-2 or TRBV6-3; D is possibly TRBD1 (6 bases). The CDR3 has 13 amino acids. V was pared by 0 bases and J by 7 bases, with 10 bases between. Germline V lookup: CDR1 MNHEY, CDR2 SVGEGT. Written as DNA, the CDR3 is TGTGCCAGCAGTTACTCCAGGGGCCGGGAGCAGTACTTC. Translated, it gives CASSYSRGREQYF.

The J gene is TRBJ1-2, the V gene TRBV4-3, with D unresolved. V lost 0 bases and J 4 bases, leaving 9 bases between the germline ends. Germline V gene data show CDR1 as LGHNA and CDR2 as YSLEER. The CDR3 is 14 residues long. The DNA of the CDR3 is TGCGCCAGCAGCCAAGATCTAGGAACCTATGGCTACACCTTC. Residues: CASSQDLGTYGYTF.

The V and J genes are TRBV30 and TRBJ1-3; D ambiguous. Germline values: CDR1 GTSNPN, CDR2 SVGIG (reference sequence). V shed 7 bases and J shed 1 base, with 11 bases lying between them. The CDR3 totals 13 residues. The CDR3 is CASSRGSGNTIYF. CDR3 nucleotides: TGTGCCTCTAGTAGAGGATCTGGAAACACCATATATTTT.

The genes are TRBV3-1 (or the pseudogene TRBV3-2) and TRBJ1-5; 8 bases are shared with TRBD1. The germline gives CDR1 LGHDT, CDR2 YNNKEL (reference sequence). Germline trimming cut 4 bases from V and 5 bases from J; bases unmatched to any gene: 4. CDR3 length: 14 amino acids. For the CDR3, the DNA is TGTGCCAGCAGCCTCGGGACAGGAGATCAGCCCCAGCATTTT. Residues: CASSLGTGDQPQHF.

V usage is TRBV20-1 and J usage is TRBJ2-1, with TRBD1 as a possible D gene (6 bases). The germline V gene has CDR1 DFQATT and CDR2 SNEGSKA (reference sequence). Deletions cut 3 bases from V and 2 bases from J, with 17 bases between. The CDR3 extends over 16 amino acids. In nucleotides, the CDR3 is TGCAGTGCTAGTAGTGGACAGTGGGGTACCTACAATGAGCAGTTCTTC. Amino acids: CSASSGQWGTYNEQFF.

The chain joins TRBV4-1 to TRBJ1-5, with D tentatively TRBD1 (5 bases). CDR3 length: 18 amino acids. V lost 1 base to trimming and J lost 3 bases, with 19 bases between them. Germline V gene lookup returns CDR1 MGHRA and CDR2 YSYEKL. The CDR3 is CASSQVPKQGGINQPQHF. The DNA for the CDR3 is TGCGCCAGCAGCCAAGTGCCGAAGCAGGGCGGAATCAATCAGCCCCAGCATTTT.

The gene calls are TRBV9 and TRBJ1-5; D possibly corresponds to TRBD1 (6 bases). V was trimmed by 4 bases and J by 6 bases, leaving 14 bases between them. The CDR3 contains 14 residues. CDR1 is SGDLS, CDR2 YYNGEE, per germline. The CDR3 DNA reads TGTGCCAGCAGCCCAGGGGTATCGGGTCAGCCCCAGCATTTT. Its translation is CASSPGVSGQPQHF.

V usage is TRBV13 and J usage is TRBJ2-5, with D unclear. Trimming removed 3 bases from V and 1 base from J, with 0 bases in between. The germline gives CDR1 PRHDT, CDR2 FYEKMQ (reference sequence). The CDR3 runs 11 residues. Here the CDR3 reads CASSFQETQYF. The CDR3, as DNA: TGTGCCAGCAGCTTCCAAGAGACCCAGTACTTC. The entire variable domain, with the rest obtained from reference TRBV13 and TRBJ2-5, is as follows: AAGVIQSPRHLIKEKRETATLKCYPIPRHDTVYWYQQGPGQDPQFLISFYEKMQSDKGSIPDRFSAQQFSDYHSELNMSSLELGDSALYFCASSFQETQYFGPGTRLLVL.

In DNA form, the CDR3 reads TGTGCCAGCAGTGACCGTCTCACAGGGTCCACCGGGGAGCTGTTTTTT. Protein sequence: CASSDRLTGSTGELFF. The rearrangement links TRBV25-1 to TRBJ2-2; a possible D gene is TRBD1 (6 bases). CDR1 is MGHDK and CDR2 is SYGVNS in the germline V gene. CDR3 length equals 16 residues. V was shortened by 3 bases and J by 4 bases, with 15 bases between the two germline ends.

The V call is TRBV7-8, the J call TRBJ2-7; 15 bases map to TRBD2. Germline CDR1 is SGHVS and CDR2 is FQNEAQ. The CDR3 is 16 amino acids. The ends lost 4 bases at V and 5 bases at J; junction bases unmatched: 6. The CDR3 bases are TGTGCCAGCAGCTCGGGACTAGCGGGAGGCAGCGACGAGCAGTACGTC. Translating gives CASSSGLAGGSDEQYV.

The chain uses TRBV4-1 and TRBJ2-7; D is uncertain. With 2 bases removed from V and 5 bases from J, the gap between germline ends came to 10 bases. Germline CDR1 MGHRA, CDR2 YSYEKL. The CDR3 loop spans 13 amino acids. The CDR3 loop reads CASSQNLAHEQYF. CDR3 nucleotide sequence: TGCGCCAGCAGCCAAAATCTGGCCCACGAGCAGTACTTC.

This clone was detected once. V usage is TRBV5-1 and J usage is TRBJ1-4; no definite D call. The germline V and J ends were trimmed by 5 bases and 6 bases, with 14 bases remaining between them. Germline V gives CDR1 SGHRS, CDR2 YFSETQ. The CDR3 contains 14 residues. The DNA for the CDR3 is TGCGCCAGCAGTCTGTCGGGAAATTATGAAAAACTGTTTTTT. Translation gives CASSLSGNYEKLFF.

V usage is TRBV11-2 and J usage is TRBJ2-7; D is perhaps TRBD1 (6 bases). Deletions cut 1 base from V and 0 bases from J, with 7 bases between. The CDR3 length is 14 residues. The germline V gene encodes CDR1 SGHAT and CDR2 FQNNGV. The CDR3 DNA sequence: TGTGCCAGCAGCTTAGGGGGACACTCCTACGAGCAGTACGTC. Translating it yields CASSLGGHSYEQYV.

The chain employs TRBV3-1 (or the pseudogene TRBV3-2) and TRBJ2-5; D possibly uses TRBD1 or TRBD2 (5 bases each). The CDR3 totals 19 residues. Germline CDR1 and CDR2: LGHDT and YNNKEL (reference sequence). V was clipped by 1 base and J by 1 base, with 22 bases between them. The CDR3 region is CASSQAAPGHSTAQETQYF. Written as DNA, the CDR3 is TGTGCCAGCAGCCAAGCAGCCCCGGGGCATTCCACCGCCCAAGAGACCCAGTACTTC.

The chain has TRBV6-5 and TRBJ2-2; TRBD1 matches 9 bases. Per germline, CDR1 MNHEY and CDR2 SVGAGI. The V and J ends lost 4 bases and 1 base, in that order; junction bases with no gene match: 1. The CDR3 runs 15 residues. CDR3 region: CASSSGQGNTGELFF. The CDR3 coding sequence is TGTGCCAGCAGTTCGGGACAGGGGAACACCGGGGAGCTGTTTTTT.

V is TRBV18 and J is TRBJ1-4, with D possibly TRBD1 on 5 matching bases. Between the trimmed V and J ends, which lost 3 bases and 7 bases, there was a span of 12 bases. CDR3 length: 14 amino acids. CDR1 is KGHSH and CDR2 is LQKENI in the germline V gene. CDR3 bases: TGTGCCAGCTCACCGGCAGGGTGGTTTGAAAAACTGTTTTTT. Its translation: CASSPAGWFEKLFF.

The chain joins TRBV4-3 to TRBJ2-2, with D hard to call. CDR1 and CDR2 from the germline V gene are LGHNA and YSLEER. This CDR3 region has 13 residues. V lost 4 bases and J 1 base, leaving 4 bases between the germline ends. CDR3 DNA sequence: TGCGCCAGCAGCCCAGAGAACACCGGGGAGCTGTTTTTT. Residues: CASSPENTGELFF.

This sequence joins TRBV6-2 or TRBV6-3 and TRBJ1-5; D remains ambiguous. The CDR3 loop spans 16 amino acids. In germline, CDR1 is MNHEY, CDR2 SVGEGT. Trimming took 3 bases from V and 3 from J, leaving 15 bases between them. CDR3 sequence (DNA): TGTGCCAGCAGTTATTATAGGCAGGCTAACAATCAGCCCCAGCATTTT. It encodes CASSYYRQANNQPQHF.

A single count supports this clone. The V call is TRBV4-2, the J call TRBJ2-3; 7 bases agree with TRBD1. The germline gives CDR1 LGHNA, CDR2 YNFKEQ. The ends lost 3 bases at V and 3 bases at J; junction bases unmatched: 6. CDR3 length: 15 amino acids. The CDR3 spells CASSQEQGITDTQYF. In nucleotides, the CDR3 is TGTGCCAGCAGCCAGGAACAGGGGATAACAGATACGCAGTATTTT.

The chain joins TRBV4-1 to TRBJ2-7, with TRBD1 identical over 8 bases. Germline assignment: CDR1 MGHRA and CDR2 YSYEKL. This CDR3 comprises 14 residues. The trim removed 1 base at V and 3 bases at J, leaving 2 bases unmatched. The CDR3 DNA follows: TGCGCCAGCAGCCAAGGAGGACAGGGCTACGAGCAGTACTTC. Amino acid sequence: CASSQGGQGYEQYF.

This chain joins TRBV7-3 and TRBJ2-1; tentative D call: TRBD1 (6 bases). Trimming took 1 base from V and 2 from J, leaving 12 bases between them. Germline lookup yields CDR1 SGHTA and CDR2 FQGTGA. CDR3 length: 16 residues. The chain's CDR3 is CASSLRGGAAYNEQFF. The CDR3 nucleotides are TGTGCCAGCAGCTTAAGAGGGGGAGCGGCCTACAATGAGCAGTTCTTC.

This rearrangement joins TRBV5-1 to TRBJ1-1; 9 nucleotides align to TRBD1. Looked up from germline, CDR1 is SGHRS and CDR2 is YFSETQ. This CDR3 contains 14 residues. After removal of 3 bases from V and 5 bases from J, the junction contained 5 bases not matched to a gene. The CDR3 sequence: CASSWTGERTEAFF. The DNA of the CDR3 is TGCGCCAGCAGCTGGACAGGGGAAAGGACTGAAGCTTTCTTT. The variable domain in full, with the rest retrieved from reference TRBV5-1 and TRBJ1-1, is KAGVTQTPRYLIKTRGQQVTLSCSPISGHRSVSWYQQTPGQGLQFLFEYFSETQRNKGNFPGRFSGRQFSNSRSEMNVSTLELGDSALYLCASSWTGERTEAFFGQGTRLTVV.